Presented here are 21 T cell receptor beta chains from one specimen sequenced in a study of beta chain features in type 1 diabetes. Whole-study results and caveats: Shorter TCRB CDR3s, moderately but significantly so, were found in Type 1 diabetes patients in all four CD4+ subsets.

These receptors have no known antigen. Of the isolated RNA, all was reverse transcribed, and so the sequenced material was expressed TCRB transcripts. The assay was immunoSEQ multiplex PCR, and TCRdb's table has in-frame clones only and misses some. The repertoire has some 150,000 clones, 10% to 15% of them found once; the top ten carry approximately 1.3%. Sequencing was carried out using central memory CD4+ T cells from blood. Receptors originate from a man aged 18-30 years with type 1 diabetes.

This clone has only a few counts. The V and J genes are TRBV4-1 and TRBJ2-1; TRBD2 matches 8 bases. Per the germline V gene, CDR1 is MGHRA and CDR2 is YSYEKL. The V and J ends lost 0 bases and 2 bases, in that order; junction bases with no gene match: 6. This CDR3 spans 17 amino acids. The chain's CDR3 is CASSQDWAGGPYNEQFF. The CDR3 nucleotides are TGCGCCAGCAGCCAAGATTGGGCGGGGGGTCCCTACAATGAGCAGTTCTTC.

In its sample, this clone was seen many times. The rearrangement links TRBV15 to TRBJ1-2; D remains ambiguous. Germline V gives CDR1 LNHNV, CDR2 YYDKDF (reference sequence). The V end lost 2 bases, the J end lost 2 bases, and 18 bases lay between the germline ends. The length of the CDR3 is 17 residues. Here the CDR3 DNA reads TGTGCCACCAGCAGACCTACGGTGTCGGGGAGGAACTATGGCTACACCTTC. It yields the protein CATSRPTVSGRNYGYTF.

V and J are TRBV7-6 and TRBJ1-5, with a tentative D call TRBD1 (6 bases). V was trimmed by 5 bases and J by 3 bases, leaving 14 bases between them. Germline CDR1 is SGHVS and CDR2 is FNYEAQ. This CDR3 region has 15 residues. DNA for the CDR3: TGTGCCAGCAGCCTACAGGGATGGGACAATCAGCCCCAGCATTTT. As protein: CASSLQGWDNQPQHF.

There are a few counts of this clone. V is TRBV2 and J is TRBJ1-3, with 7 bases matching TRBD1. The CDR3 consists of 19 residues. Germline values: CDR1 SNHLY, CDR2 FYNNEI. The V and J ends lost 6 bases and 0 bases, in that order; junction bases with no gene match: 17. CDR3 loop: CASSVTGQRRTSSGNTIYF. The CDR3 coding sequence is TGTGCCAGCAGCGTTACGGGACAGCGAAGAACCTCCTCTGGAAACACCATATATTTT. Using reference TRBV2 and TRBJ1-3 for the parts outside the CDR3, the full variable domain is EPEVTQTPSHQVTQMGQEVILRCVPISNHLYFYWYRQILGQKVEFLVSFYNNEISEKSEIFDDQFSVERPDGSNFTLKIRSTKLEDSAMYFCASSVTGQRRTSSGNTIYFGEGSWLTVV.

V and J are TRBV30 and TRBJ1-4; weak D call: TRBD1 (5 bases). V was pared by 1 base and J by 7 bases, with 13 bases between. The V gene's germline CDR1 is GTSNPN and CDR2 SVGIG (reference sequence). This CDR3 contains 14 residues. Here the CDR3 reads CAWSDRGVREKLFF. As DNA, the CDR3 is TGTGCCTGGAGTGACCGGGGCGTGCGTGAAAAACTGTTTTTT.

V usage is TRBV4-2 and J usage is TRBJ1-2; TRBD1 matches 7 bases. With V trimmed by 4 bases and J by 3 bases, 2 bases remained unmatched. The CDR3 spans 13 residues. Germline assignment: CDR1 LGHNA and CDR2 YNFKEQ. This chain's CDR3 is CASSRGQDYGYTF. The CDR3 DNA reads as TGTGCCAGCAGCCGAGGACAGGACTATGGCTACACCTTC.

In its sample, this clone was seen a few times. V and J are TRBV30 and TRBJ1-1, with D hard to call. Germline lookup yields CDR1 GTSNPN and CDR2 SVGIG (reference sequence). The V end was cut by 1 base, the J end by 2 bases, with 14 bases between. The CDR3 contains 15 residues. This CDR3 reads CAWSGLGGYNTEAFF. Written as DNA, the CDR3 is TGTGCCTGGAGTGGGCTCGGAGGGTACAACACTGAAGCTTTCTTT.

This chain links TRBV7-9 with TRBJ1-6, with 8 bases lining up with TRBD1. V lost 5 bases to trimming and J lost 9 bases; unmatched junction nucleotides: 12. CDR3 length: 16 residues. Germline CDR1 reads SEHNR; CDR2 reads FQNEAQ (reference sequence). CDR3 sequence reads: CASSPVRRQGSSPLHF. The CDR3, as DNA: TGTGCCAGCAGCCCCGTTAGAAGACAGGGGAGTTCACCCCTCCACTTT.

This clone was picked up a small number of times. The rearrangement joins TRBV30 to TRBJ1-6; weak D call: TRBD1 (5 bases). Germline-derived CDR1 and CDR2 are GTSNPN and SVGIG (reference sequence). V dropped 2 bases and J dropped 7 bases, with 15 bases sitting between them. CDR3 length equals 15 residues. The CDR3 bases are TGTGCCTGGAGTCGAAGGGCAGGGTCGAATTCACCCCTCCACTTT. Protein product: CAWSRRAGSNSPLHF.

This clone was observed a few times. The CDR3 DNA is TGTGCCAGCAGCCGAACCACACGGGGGCCATCTTACGAGCAGTACTTC. It encodes CASSRTTRGPSYEQYF. The V and J genes are TRBV27 and TRBJ2-7; D may correspond to TRBD1 or TRBD2 (6 bases each). In germline, CDR1 is MNHEY, CDR2 SMNVEV (reference sequence). Trimming cost V 6 bases and J 4 bases, with 22 bases left between them. The CDR3 covers 16 residues.

This chain's CDR3 is CASSLLEGRSKETQYF. The CDR3 DNA follows: TGCGCCAGCAGCCTCCTTGAGGGGCGGTCCAAAGAGACCCAGTACTTC. The chain is built from TRBV4-1 and TRBJ2-5; D is perhaps TRBD1 or TRBD2 (5 bases each). Trimming removed 4 bases at V and 3 bases at J, with 18 bases between. CDR1 MGHRA and CDR2 YSYEKL come from the germline V gene. The CDR3 has 16 amino acids.

This clone was counted between two and nine times. This chain connects TRBV10-3 to TRBJ1-1; D not resolved. The ends were cut back, 3 bases at V and 3 bases at J, with 8 bases in the middle. This CDR3 has 13 residues. Germline V gene data show CDR1 as ENHRY and CDR2 as SYGVKD. CDR3 bases: TGTGCCATCAGTGAAGGCTGGGACACTGAAGCTTTCTTT. As protein: CAISEGWDTEAFF.

This clone turned up a few times. The chain uses TRBV5-4 and TRBJ2-2; unclear D gene. V lost 0 bases and J lost 5, with 5 bases in between. The CDR3 extends over 13 amino acids. CDR1 and CDR2 from the germline V gene are SGHNT and YYREEE (reference sequence). In DNA, the CDR3 is TGTGCCAGCAGCTTGGTTCGGACCGGGGAGCTGTTTTTT. This codes for CASSLVRTGELFF. Based on the CDR3 plus reference TRBV5-4 and TRBJ2-2, the full variable domain is ETGVTQSPTHLIKTRGQQVTLRCSSQSGHNTVSWYQQALGQGPQFIFQYYREEENGRGNFPPRFSGLQFPNYSSELNVNALELDDSALYLCASSLVRTGELFFGEGSRLTVL.

This sequence joins TRBV29-1 and TRBJ2-5; maybe TRBD2 (6 bases). V gave up 4 bases and J gave up 5 bases, with 11 bases separating them. CDR1 and CDR2 from the germline V gene are SQVTM and ANQGSEA. This CDR3 region has 12 residues. This chain's CDR3 is CSVVEGWETQYF. CDR3 sequence (DNA): TGCAGCGTTGTGGAGGGGTGGGAGACCCAGTACTTC.

This clone was seen a handful of times. An end of the junction differs from the germline gene, which may be a read error. The V call is TRBV30, the J call TRBJ1-2, with 11 bases lining up with TRBD1. This CDR3 has 11 amino acids. CDR1 is GTSNPN, CDR2 SVGIG, per germline (reference sequence). CDR3 in DNA: TGTGCTGGACGGACAGGGGGCCCCCTGCGCTTC. It codes for CAGRTGGPLRF.

Here the CDR3 DNA reads TGTGCCAGCAGTTTCTTGTATGAGCAGTTCTTC. This sequence encodes CASSFLYEQFF. The gene calls are TRBV27 and TRBJ2-1; unclear D gene. The CDR3 has 11 amino acids. CDR1 is MNHEY and CDR2 is SMNVEV in the germline V gene (reference sequence). Trimming cost V 3 bases and J 8 bases, with 5 bases left between them.

This clone was detected a few times. The rearrangement links TRBV10-3 to TRBJ2-1, with D perhaps matching TRBD1 (5 bases). V was trimmed by 3 bases and J by 2 bases, leaving 8 bases between them. The CDR3 sequence is 14 residues long. Germline CDR1 reads ENHRY; CDR2 reads SYGVKD. The CDR3 loop reads CAISEVQAYNEQFF. The CDR3 DNA follows: TGTGCCATCAGTGAAGTACAGGCCTACAATGAGCAGTTCTTC.

The genes are TRBV21-1 and TRBJ1-3; TRBD1 was called by the table and not checked on the DNA. TRBV21-1 is a known pseudogene. The CDR3 has 14 residues. The CDR3 DNA follows: TGTGCCAAACCGGGACAGATCTCTGGAAACACCATATATTTT. Amino acid sequence: CAKPGQISGNTIYF.

This clone was picked up a small number of times. This rearrangement joins TRBV7-8 to TRBJ2-7; 7 bases fit TRBD2. The V and J ends lost 3 bases and 3 bases, in that order; junction bases with no gene match: 8. Germline CDR1 and CDR2: SGHVS and FQNEAQ. The CDR3 contains 15 residues. CDR3 region: CASSFSAGEYYEQYF. CDR3 nucleotides: TGTGCCAGCAGCTTTAGTGCGGGGGAGTACTACGAGCAGTACTTC.

This clone was counted ten times or more. V gene TRBV12-5 combines with J gene TRBJ2-1; perhaps TRBD1 as D (5 bases). V was pared by 4 bases and J by 8 bases, with 6 bases between. Germline lookup yields CDR1 LGHNT and CDR2 FRNRAP. The CDR3 extends over 11 amino acids. The CDR3 sequence: CASGSGYEQFF. The CDR3 nucleotides are TGTGCTAGTGGTTCAGGGTATGAGCAGTTCTTC.

V gene TRBV7-6 combines with J gene TRBJ1-2; 9 bases match TRBD1. This CDR3 comprises 14 residues. Trimming cost V 5 bases and J 7 bases; bases outside gene matches: 8. CDR1 SGHVS and CDR2 FNYEAQ come from the germline V gene. The CDR3 spells CASSIGQGKGGYTF. The DNA of the CDR3 is TGTGCCAGCAGCATCGGACAGGGGAAGGGTGGCTACACCTTC. Full variable domain (remainder filled in from reference TRBV7-6 and TRBJ1-2): GAGVSQSPRYKVTKRGQDVALRCDPISGHVSLYWYRQALGQGPEFLTYFNYEAQQDKSGLPNDRFSAERPEGSISTLTIQRTEQRDSAMYRCASSIGQGKGGYTFGSGTRLTVV.